A single sample gave rise to the 10 T cell receptor beta chains below, sequenced in a study of blood T cell repertoires in COVID-19. The repertoire was sequenced with immunoSEQ multiplex PCR; TCRdb's copy has only in-frame clones and lacks some. The sample records some 150,000 clones, 80% to 90% being singletons. The sample comprised peripheral blood. These receptors were collected from a woman between 55 and 75 years old with COVID-19, enrolled during active disease.

The chain combines TRBV6-2 or TRBV6-3 with TRBJ2-7; D might be TRBD2 (6 bases). CDR1 MNHEY and CDR2 SVGEGT come from the germline V gene. V gave up 5 bases and J gave up 7 bases, with 15 bases separating them. This CDR3 has 13 amino acids. DNA of the CDR3: TGTGCCAGCAGTCGGTCCGGGACTGGGGAGCAGTACTTC. The encoded protein is CASSRSGTGEQYF.

The V call is TRBV12-1, the J call TRBJ2-1; the table calls TRBD2, which could not be checked here. TRBV12-1 is a pseudogene. This CDR3 comprises 16 residues. CDR3 bases: TGTGCCAGCAGCCCAGCCTTCGGGAAGGAGTACAATGAGCAGTTCTTC. It codes for CASSPAFGKEYNEQFF.

The rearrangement links TRBV24-1 to TRBJ2-7; D call uncertain. CDR1 is KGHDR, CDR2 SFDVKD, per germline. CDR3 length equals 16 residues. Trimming pared 3 bases from V and 3 bases from J, leaving 17 bases between. The CDR3 spells CATSDRQGFSLYEQYF. CDR3 nucleotides: TGTGCCACCAGTGATCGACAAGGTTTCTCCCTCTACGAGCAGTACTTC.

The chain carries TRBV5-1 and TRBJ1-2; 7 nucleotides match TRBD1. Per germline, CDR1 SGHRS and CDR2 YFSETQ. V dropped 3 bases and J dropped 1; count of bases not matched to a gene: 3. The CDR3 is 14 amino acids. The CDR3 DNA is TGCGCCAGCAGCTACGGGACAGATAACTATGGCTACACCTTC. Residues: CASSYGTDNYGYTF.

This clone was recorded only once. The chain is built from TRBV30 and TRBJ1-6, with TRBD1 as a possible D gene (5 bases). The V end was cut by 4 bases, the J end by 9 bases, with 19 bases between. The CDR3 extends over 15 amino acids. The germline gives CDR1 GTSNPN, CDR2 SVGIG (reference sequence). The CDR3 loop is CAWTTGGGRGSPLHF. The CDR3 bases are TGTGCCTGGACTACCGGGGGGGGGAGAGGTTCACCCCTCCACTTT.

The chain combines TRBV9 with TRBJ2-6, with TRBD1 identical over 8 bases. The trim removed 2 bases at V and 0 bases at J, leaving 7 bases unmatched. Germline lookup yields CDR1 SGDLS and CDR2 YYNGEE. The CDR3 totals 18 residues. CDR3: CASSVGTGVSSGANVLTF. DNA for the CDR3: TGTGCCAGCAGCGTTGGGACAGGTGTAAGCTCTGGGGCCAACGTCCTGACTTTC. Combining the CDR3 with reference TRBV9 and TRBJ2-6 gives the whole variable domain DSGVTQTPKHLITATGQRVTLRCSPRSGDLSVYWYQQSLDQGLQFLIQYYNGEERAKGNILERFSAQQFPDLHSELNLSSLELGDSALYFCASSVGTGVSSGANVLTFGAGSRLTVL.

J is TRBJ1-6 and V is TRBV27; TRBD1 agrees at 9 bases. The CDR3 sequence is 15 residues long. Germline values: CDR1 MNHEY, CDR2 SMNVEV (reference sequence). Trimming at V came to 6 bases and at J to 7 bases, leaving 7 bases not matched to a gene. CDR3 in amino acids: CASRPRDRDNSPLHF. CDR3 nucleotide sequence: TGTGCCAGCAGACCCCGGGACAGGGACAATTCACCCCTCCACTTT.

V usage is TRBV27 and J usage is TRBJ2-3; 11 bases are shared with TRBD2. The CDR3 length is 21 residues. Germline CDR1 reads MNHEY; CDR2 reads SMNVEV (reference sequence). The trim removed 5 bases at V and 2 bases at J, leaving 21 bases unmatched. This CDR3 is CASSVDRGGTSGSRPTDTQYF. In DNA, the CDR3 is TGTGCCAGCAGTGTTGACAGGGGGGGCACTAGCGGGAGTCGACCCACAGATACGCAGTATTTT.

The CDR3, as DNA: TGCGCCAGCCTCGAACTAGCGGGAGTAACCGGGGAGCTGTTTTTT. Encoded protein: CASLELAGVTGELFF. This chain joins TRBV5-1 and TRBJ2-2; 11 bases agree with TRBD2. J gave up 5 bases and V 7 bases, and 7 bases lay outside the gene matches. Germline CDR1 is SGHRS and CDR2 is YFSETQ. The length of the CDR3 is 15 residues.

For this clone: A read error is possible here, since a much larger clone lies one base away. The gene calls are TRBV5-6 and TRBJ2-7, with D uncertain. The V end was cut by 4 bases, the J end by 0 bases, with 5 bases between. CDR3 size: 12 residues. The germline gives CDR1 SGHDT, CDR2 YYEEEE. CDR3 DNA: TGTGCCAGCAGCCTAAGCTCCTACGAGCAGTACTTC. This translates into CASSLSSYEQYF. Full variable domain (remainder filled in from reference TRBV5-6 and TRBJ2-7): DAGVTQSPTHLIKTRGQQVTLRCSPKSGHDTVSWYQQALGQGPQFIFQYYEEEERQRGNFPDRFSGHQFPNYSSELNVNALLLGDSALYLCASSLSSYEQYFGPGTRLTVT.